This TCR beta chain was identified during a study of technical replicates of blood from a handful of donors. The table came from immunoSEQ multiplex PCR; TCRdb's copy has only in-frame clones and leaves some out. The sample has about 44,000 clones, 96% seen once. The CDR3 runs 13 residues. Germline CDR1 reads MNHNS; CDR2 reads SASEGT. Trimming cost V 10 bases and J 2 bases, with 14 bases left between them. V is TRBV6-1 and J is TRBJ1-1; maybe TRBD1 (5 bases). The sample consisted of T cells isolated from PBMCs. This clonotype originated in a human donor in good health. This CDR3 reads CATCWGFNTEAFF. DNA for the CDR3: TGTGCCACCTGTTGGGGCTTCAACACTGAAGCTTTCTTT.